This passage covers 9 T cell receptor beta chains from one sample sequenced in a study of tumor and adjacent non-tumor tissue in lung cancer (dated by TCRdb to between 2017 and 2018). Libraries were built with multiplex PCR. TCRdb lists the instrument as Illumina HiSeq 2500. TCRbeta libraries were constructed through three rounds of nested PCR with primers (Table S4) according to protocols adapted from ARM-PCR. Clones were called with MiXCR by TCRdb after fastp trimmed the public reads at Q25, and only in-frame beta chains were retained. A single entry per CDR3 protein holds the most common genes and DNA from its merged rows. The sample records more than 120,000 distinct CDR3 sequences, around 67% of which are singletons. Jointly, the top ten make up 15% to 20% of the sample. RNA was extracted from bulk unsorted tissue and checked for quality with a NanoDrop ND-1000 and an Agilent 2100. Material for sequencing was lung tumor tissue. The source of these receptors is a man in his sixties with small cell lung cancer.

Worth noting for this clonotype: Being one base from a much bigger clone, this may be a read error. This rearrangement joins TRBV6-5 to TRBJ2-1, with D possibly matching TRBD2 (6 bases). Trimming took 4 bases from V and 8 from J, leaving 12 bases between them. Germline loops: CDR1 MNHEY, CDR2 SVGAGI. The CDR3 is 13 residues long. This CDR3 is CASSCYSGHEQFF. The DNA of the CDR3 is TGTGCCAGCAGTTGCTATAGCGGCCATGAGCAGTTCTTC.

This clonotype was recorded once. Possible read error: a much larger clone is one base away. The chain joins TRBV29-1 to TRBJ2-5; no clear D. CDR1 is SQVTM, CDR2 ANQGSEA, per germline. This CDR3 spans 12 amino acids. V lost 7 bases, J lost 4 bases, and 13 bases lay in between. CDR3 sequence (DNA): TGCAGCGCCATTGCCTTTGGAGAGACCCAGTACTTC. Its translation: CSAIAFGETQYF.

With respect to this clonotype: At one end, the junction sequence differs from germline, possibly due to a read error. This chain joins TRBV11-1 and TRBJ2-7; D is possibly TRBD1 (6 bases). The CDR3 length is 13 residues. CDR1 is SGHAT and CDR2 is FQDESV in the germline V gene (reference sequence). CDR3 nucleotides: TGTGCCAGCCGCCCCGGACAGTTCTACGGGCAGTACTTC. Translated, it gives CASRPGQFYGQYF.

This CDR3 is CASSSLRSGSNNERFF. In nucleotides, the CDR3 is TGTGCCAGCAGCTCCCTCCGCAGCGGGAGTAACAATGAACGGTTCTTC. The genes are TRBV11-3 and TRBJ2-1; the match to TRBD2 covers 8 bases. CDR3 length: 16 residues. Germline CDR1 is SGHNT and CDR2 is YENEEA. V lost 4 bases to trimming and J lost 15 bases; unmatched junction nucleotides: 20.

Concerning this clonotype itself: A much larger clone differs by one base, so this may be a read error. The rearrangement joins TRBV29-1 to TRBJ2-3; 9 positions match TRBD2. This CDR3 contains 15 residues. With 4 bases clipped from V and 6 bases from J, the junction kept 11 bases outside the gene matches. The V gene's germline CDR1 is SQVTM and CDR2 ANQGSEA. CDR3 amino acids: CSVGMASGAGDTQYF. CDR3 bases: TGCAGCGTTGGGATGGCTAGCGGGGCGGGGGATACGCAGTATTTT.

This clonotype was counted at least ten times. This chain uses TRBV2 with TRBJ2-3, with D perhaps being TRBD1 or TRBD2 (5 bases each). The CDR3 sequence is 14 residues long. Trimming took off 7 bases at V and 2 bases at J, with 13 bases between the two ends. CDR1 and CDR2 from the germline V gene are SNHLY and FYNNEI. CDR3 coding DNA: TGTGCCAGCACTTCCCGGGGCTCCACAGATACGCAGTATTTT. Translating gives CASTSRGSTDTQYF.

Details on this clonotype: One junction end does not reproduce the germline sequence, and a read error may be involved. This sequence joins TRBV11-2 and TRBJ2-3; 7 positions agree with TRBD2. Germline V gene data show CDR1 as SGHAT and CDR2 as FQNNGV. CDR3 length: 14 residues. The CDR3 sequence is CTSSWGGGSDTQYF. The CDR3, as DNA: TGTACCAGCAGCTGGGGGGGGGGTTCAGATACGCAGTATTTT.

This clonotype was counted between two and nine times. The chain carries TRBV20-1 and TRBJ2-7; possibly TRBD1 for D (5 bases). Germline lookup yields CDR1 DFQATT and CDR2 SNEGSKA (reference sequence). V was shortened by 1 base and J by 5 bases, with 15 bases between the two germline ends. The CDR3 contains 14 residues. The chain's CDR3 is CSARALQGADEQYV. Here the CDR3 DNA reads TGCAGTGCTAGAGCGCTTCAGGGTGCTGACGAGCAGTACGTC.

This clonotype occurred a few times. The chain couples TRBV28 to TRBJ2-1; D uncertain. The CDR3 loop spans 11 amino acids. The germline gives CDR1 MDHEN, CDR2 SYDVKM. The DNA for the CDR3 is TGTACCACCCTTTCCTACAATGAGCAGTTCTTC. As protein: CTTLSYNEQFF.